The 5 T cell receptor beta chains below were found in one sample sequenced in a study of blood T cell repertoires in COVID-19 (TCRdb year 2020). Library preparation used the immunoSEQ multiplex PCR assay. TCRdb re-hosts the immuneACCESS table, in-frame sequences only. Its copies lack some clones; in the studies checked, an unresolved V gene accounts for under half of them, and the cause for the rest is not known. The sample table records about 330,000 clones; around 87% of these occur just once. Jointly, the top ten make up roughly 4.1% of the sample. Sample: peripheral blood. The source of these receptors is a woman in her 50s with active or convalescent COVID-19.

V and J are TRBV27 and TRBJ1-1, with 9 bases that match TRBD1. V shed 7 bases and J 0 bases; nucleotides not matched to a gene: 6. CDR3 length: 15 amino acids. Germline V gene sequence: CDR1 MNHEY, CDR2 SMNVEV (reference sequence). The CDR3: CASTDGQGMNTEAFF. In DNA form, the CDR3 reads TGTGCCAGCACGGACGGACAGGGGATGAACACTGAAGCTTTCTTT.

The chain employs TRBV10-3 and TRBJ2-7, with 13 bases that match TRBD2. This CDR3 has 16 amino acids. After removal of 0 bases from V and 4 bases from J, the junction contained 3 bases not matched to a gene. Germline CDR1 and CDR2: ENHRY and SYGVKD. The CDR3 protein is CAISESRLAGGYEQYF. CDR3 in DNA: TGTGCCATCAGTGAGTCTAGACTAGCGGGGGGTTACGAGCAGTACTTC.

The chain recombines TRBV6-2 or TRBV6-3 with TRBJ2-3; possible D gene TRBD1, 6 bases. The CDR3 runs to 14 residues. CDR1 is MNHEY, CDR2 SVGEGT, per germline. Deletions cut 2 bases from V and 3 bases from J, with 9 bases between. This chain's CDR3 is CASSYGGGTDTQYF. In DNA form, the CDR3 reads TGTGCCAGCAGTTACGGGGGCGGGACAGATACGCAGTATTTT.

Only a few counts were recorded for this clone. The genes are TRBV6-2 or TRBV6-3 and TRBJ2-4; TRBD1 aligns across 9 bases. Per the germline V gene, CDR1 is MNHEY and CDR2 is SVGEGT. V gave up 5 bases and J gave up 0 bases; unmatched junction bases: 8. The CDR3 consists of 17 residues. Here the CDR3 reads CASSRTGALLAKNIQYF. The DNA for the CDR3 is TGTGCCAGCAGTCGGACAGGGGCCCTACTAGCCAAAAACATTCAGTACTTC.

The V and J genes are TRBV7-8 and TRBJ1-4, with 8 bases matching TRBD1. This CDR3 is 16 amino acids long. CDR1 and CDR2 from the germline V gene are SGHVS and FQNEAQ. Trimming at V came to 5 bases and at J to 4 bases, leaving 9 bases not matched to a gene. The CDR3 sequence is CASSQNPGQGNEKLFF. The CDR3 DNA reads TGTGCCAGCAGCCAGAACCCCGGACAGGGTAATGAAAAACTGTTTTTT.